What follows are 25 T cell receptor beta chains derived from one specimen sequenced in a study of regulatory T cells in long-lasting Graves disease. Time point described: newly diagnosed GD, antithyroid drugs for less than 3 months. The TCR library was made from RNA that had been extracted from PBMCs in TRIzol. Arm-PCR of CDR3 regions and iRepertoire HTBI primers were used to build TCR beta libraries. Each CDR3 protein gets one entry after TCRdb re-called the multiplex PCR reads with MiXCR. The table lists some 330,000 distinct CDR3 sequences, roughly 12% of them singletons. This same sample was also part of a study on T cells in Graves' hyperthyroidism and ophthalmopathy.

The specimen was peripheral blood mononuclear cells (PBMCs), collected at new diagnosis, from a patient treated with antithyroid drugs. The receptors derive from a woman aged 18-29 years with Graves disease.

This clonotype was observed at least ten times. The chain uses TRBV12-3 or TRBV12-4 and TRBJ2-7; D gene unclear. The germline V and J ends were trimmed by 6 bases and 3 bases, with 9 bases remaining between them. CDR3 length: 12 amino acids. The CDR3 loop reads CASSHAGYEQYV. The CDR3 DNA sequence: TGTGCCAGCAGCCACGCAGGCTACGAGCAGTACGTC.

This clonotype was detected ten times or more. V gene TRBV7-3 combines with J gene TRBJ1-2; D uncertain. Germline V CDR1 and CDR2: SGHTA, FQGTGA. V was shortened by 5 bases and J by 7 bases, with 17 bases between the two germline ends. This CDR3 comprises 14 residues. The CDR3 loop reads CASSRGRAGGGYTF. The CDR3 nucleotides are TGTGCCAGCAGCCGCGGACGTGCGGGTGGTGGCTACACCTTC. The complete variable domain, with remaining parts taken from reference TRBV7-3 and TRBJ1-2, reads GAGVSQTPSNKVTEKGKYVELRCDPISGHTALYWYRQSLGQGPEFLIYFQGTGAADDSGLPNDRFFAVRPEGSVSTLKIQRTERGDSAVYLCASSRGRAGGGYTFGSGTRLTVV.

This clonotype appeared many times. V and J are TRBV3-1 and TRBJ2-1; the match to TRBD2 covers 8 bases. Germline CDR1 is LGHDT and CDR2 is YNNKEL (reference sequence). This CDR3 contains 14 residues. V lost 0 bases to trimming and J lost 10 bases; unmatched junction nucleotides: 5. This CDR3 reads CASSQENQRGEQFF. CDR3 bases: TGTGCCAGCAGCCAAGAGAACCAGCGGGGGGAGCAGTTCTTC.

In this sample, this clonotype turned up many times. The V gene is TRBV5-1, the J gene TRBJ1-1; no clear D gene. The CDR3 contains 13 residues. The V end lost 6 bases, the J end lost 1 base, and 10 bases lay between the germline ends. Per germline, CDR1 SGHRS and CDR2 YFSETQ. This chain's CDR3 is CASTRHTNTEAFF. CDR3 bases: TGCGCCAGCACCCGGCACACGAACACTGAAGCTTTCTTT.

This clonotype has a count of ten or more. The chain links TRBV5-1 to TRBJ2-5; no clear D. V gave up 3 bases and J gave up 5 bases, with 11 bases separating them. Germline lookup yields CDR1 SGHRS and CDR2 YFSETQ. The CDR3 totals 13 residues. This CDR3 is CASSSQQSETQYF. The CDR3 bases are TGCGCCAGCAGCTCTCAACAGTCGGAGACCCAGTACTTC.

The sample holds many counts of this clonotype. The V and J genes are TRBV24-1 and TRBJ1-1, with D unclear. The CDR3 has 12 residues. Germline V gene data show CDR1 as KGHDR and CDR2 as SFDVKD. Deletions cut 5 bases from V and 1 base from J, with 4 bases between. For the CDR3, the DNA is TGTGCCACCAGTGGCAGGAACACTGAAGCTTTCTTT. Amino acids: CATSGRNTEAFF.

This clonotype was seen many times. The rearrangement joins TRBV29-1 to TRBJ1-1; D is unclear. CDR3 length: 13 amino acids. Germline loops: CDR1 SQVTM, CDR2 ANQGSEA. The ends were cut back, 3 bases at V and 1 base at J, with 9 bases in the middle. CDR3 in DNA: TGCAGCGTTGATGTTGAGGGGAACACTGAAGCTTTCTTT. Encoded protein: CSVDVEGNTEAFF.

This clonotype appeared many times. This sequence joins TRBV29-1 and TRBJ1-1, with a weak D call TRBD1 (5 bases). Germline assignment: CDR1 SQVTM and CDR2 ANQGSEA. The germline V and J ends were trimmed by 4 bases and 1 base, with 19 bases remaining between them. The CDR3 is 16 residues long. The CDR3 bases are TGCAGCGTTGTAGCAAGGGACCCTTATCCGAACACTGAAGCTTTCTTT. Translating it yields CSVVARDPYPNTEAFF. Complete variable domain (other parts from reference TRBV29-1 and TRBJ1-1): SAVISQKPSRDICQRGTSLTIQCQVDSQVTMMFWYRQQPGQSLTLIATANQGSEATYESGFVIDKFPISRPNLTFSTLTVSNMSPEDSSIYLCSVVARDPYPNTEAFFGQGTRLTVV.

In its sample, this clonotype was seen many times. The J gene is TRBJ2-7, the V gene TRBV6-1, with 12 bases lining up with TRBD2. With 5 bases clipped from V and 0 bases from J, the junction kept 11 bases outside the gene matches. Germline V gene sequence: CDR1 MNHNS, CDR2 SASEGT. The CDR3 covers 18 residues. CDR3 sequence: CASSPLLAGGPVSYEQYF. The CDR3, as DNA: TGTGCCAGCAGTCCTTTGCTAGCGGGAGGGCCGGTCTCCTACGAGCAGTACTTC.

The chain uses TRBV5-5 and TRBJ1-1; D unclear. Germline V gene lookup returns CDR1 SGHKS and CDR2 YYEKEE (reference sequence). The CDR3 covers 15 residues. V was pared by 4 bases and J by 1 base, with 14 bases between. CDR3: CASSPWTMTNTEAFF. The CDR3, as DNA: TGTGCCAGCAGCCCCTGGACGATGACGAACACTGAAGCTTTCTTT.

This clonotype was found many times. The genes are TRBV11-1 and TRBJ2-5, with 10 bases identical to TRBD2. V lost 5 bases to trimming and J lost 5 bases; unmatched junction nucleotides: 17. The CDR3 consists of 18 residues. Germline V gives CDR1 SGHAT, CDR2 FQDESV (reference sequence). Here the CDR3 DNA reads TGTGCCAGCAGCCCGGGACGCAACAGGGCTAGCGGGAGTGAGACCCAGTACTTC. It encodes CASSPGRNRASGSETQYF.

This clonotype has ten or more counts. The rearrangement links TRBV6-5 to TRBJ1-5, with D tentatively TRBD1 (5 bases). The V end was cut by 2 bases, the J end by 0 bases, with 5 bases between. From germline, CDR1 is MNHEY and CDR2 SVGAGI. The CDR3 spans 14 residues. CDR3 nucleotides: TGTGCCAGCAGTTACGACAGTAGCAATCAGCCCCAGCATTTT. It translates to CASSYDSSNQPQHF.

This clonotype was detected ten times or more. This rearrangement joins TRBV7-8 to TRBJ1-2; TRBD1 aligns across 8 bases. Per germline, CDR1 SGHVS and CDR2 FQNEAQ. V lost 4 bases and J lost 7; bases outside the gene matches: 5. This CDR3 is built from 13 residues. As DNA, the CDR3 is TGTGCCAGCAGCTCGGACAGGGCCCGTGGCTACACCTTC. Its translation: CASSSDRARGYTF.

On this clonotype itself: The CDR3 end shows no conserved phenylalanine or tryptophan, and so a read error is likely. The chain joins TRBV7-2 to TRBJ1-1; no firm D call. The V gene's germline CDR1 is SGHTA and CDR2 FQGNSA. The CDR3 consists of 13 residues. V shed 5 bases and J shed 5 bases, with 12 bases lying between them. Here the CDR3 DNA reads TGTGCCAGCAGCCCTAATTTGGGTACTGAAGCTTTCTCT. It encodes CASSPNLGTEAFS.

The rearrangement joins TRBV20-1 to TRBJ2-2; tentatively, D is TRBD1 (6 bases). Trimming cost V 6 bases and J 4 bases, with 6 bases left between them. Germline-derived CDR1 and CDR2 are DFQATT and SNEGSKA (reference sequence). The CDR3 is 11 amino acids. CDR3 nucleotide sequence: TGCAGTGCAGGGGGCACCGGGGAGCTGTTTTTT. It encodes CSAGGTGELFF.

J is TRBJ2-1 and V is TRBV6-2 or TRBV6-3; tentative D call: TRBD2 (6 bases). Germline CDR1 and CDR2: MNHEY and SVGEGT. CDR3 size: 15 residues. The germline V and J ends were trimmed by 2 bases and 7 bases, with 15 bases remaining between them. The CDR3 nucleotides read TGTGCCAGCAGTTACGGGACTCGCCCGGGTAATGAGCAGTTCTTC. It encodes CASSYGTRPGNEQFF.

V is TRBV19 and J is TRBJ1-4, with D possibly matching TRBD1 (5 bases). V was clipped by 3 bases and J by 8 bases, with 19 bases between them. In germline, CDR1 is LNHDA, CDR2 SQIVND (reference sequence). The CDR3 runs to 16 residues. The CDR3 nucleotides are TGTGCCAGTAGTATCCCCGCGGGGGGGAGCGGAGAAAAACTGTTTTTT. This codes for CASSIPAGGSGEKLFF.

This clonotype was observed many times. The gene calls are TRBV19 and TRBJ2-7, with unresolved D. This CDR3 is 13 amino acids long. From germline, CDR1 is LNHDA and CDR2 SQIVND (reference sequence). The ends were cut back, 1 base at V and 3 bases at J, with 7 bases in the middle. CDR3 DNA sequence: TGTGCCAGTAGTATAGCGCTGTTCTACGAGCAGTACTTC. It codes for CASSIALFYEQYF. The full variable domain, completed using reference TRBV19 and TRBJ2-7, is DGGITQSPKYLFRKEGQNVTLSCEQNLNHDAMYWYRQDPGQGLRLIYYSQIVNDFQKGDIAEGYSVSREKKESFPLTVTSAQKNPTAFYLCASSIALFYEQYFGPGTRLTVT.

This clonotype came up many times. This rearrangement joins TRBV4-1 to TRBJ2-5; no firm D call. V lost 3 bases and J lost 5, with 13 bases in between. CDR3 length: 14 residues. Looked up from germline, CDR1 is MGHRA and CDR2 is YSYEKL. Written as DNA, the CDR3 is TGCGCCAGCAGCCACTTAAGACCAGATGAGACCCAGTACTTC. This gives the protein CASSHLRPDETQYF.

This clonotype has ten or more counts. V gene TRBV2 combines with J gene TRBJ1-5, with D possibly being TRBD1 (5 bases). V lost 6 bases and J lost 3, with 12 bases in between. Germline lookup yields CDR1 SNHLY and CDR2 FYNNEI. CDR3 length equals 14 residues. In nucleotides, the CDR3 is TGTGCCAGCAGGAGGCAGGGCATCAATCAGCCCCAGCATTTT. This codes for CASRRQGINQPQHF.

Worth noting for this clonotype: Mismatch with germline at one junction end may stem from a read error. The chain employs TRBV20-1 and TRBJ1-5, with a tentative D call TRBD1 (5 bases). The CDR3 is 15 amino acids. Germline V CDR1 and CDR2: DFQATT, SNEGSKA (reference sequence). The CDR3 here is CSAGDGGPINQPQHF. In DNA, the CDR3 is TGCAGTGCTGGAGATGGGGGACCGATCAATCAGCCCCAGCATTTT.

The V and J genes are TRBV7-2 and TRBJ2-2; TRBD1 matches at 7 bases. CDR3 length equals 14 residues. After removal of 5 bases from V and 3 bases from J, the junction contained 3 bases not matched to a gene. Per the germline V gene, CDR1 is SGHTA and CDR2 is FQGNSA. In DNA, the CDR3 is TGTGCCAGCAGCCGGGACAGTTACACCGGGGAGCTGTTTTTT. Its protein is CASSRDSYTGELFF.

The CDR3 region has the DNA TGTGCCAGTAGTATTCAGCGGGGGGGTTACAATGAGCAGTTCTTC. Amino acids: CASSIQRGGYNEQFF. The chain recombines TRBV19 with TRBJ2-1; 10 nucleotides match TRBD2. J gave up 4 bases and V 3 bases, and 3 bases lay outside the gene matches. CDR3 length: 15 residues. CDR1 is LNHDA, CDR2 SQIVND, per germline (reference sequence).

The chain couples TRBV4-1 to TRBJ2-1; D might be TRBD1 or TRBD2, each matching 7 bases. There are 16 residues in the CDR3. Germline V lookup: CDR1 MGHRA, CDR2 YSYEKL. V was trimmed by 3 bases and J by 4 bases, leaving 16 bases between them. CDR3 loop: CASSHRGGNLYNEQFF. CDR3 bases: TGCGCCAGCAGCCACAGGGGGGGGAACTTGTACAATGAGCAGTTCTTC.

There are many counts of this clonotype. This rearrangement joins TRBV15 to TRBJ1-1; no clear D gene. Trimming removed 4 bases from V and 1 base from J, with 13 bases in between. CDR3 length equals 15 residues. CDR1 and CDR2 (germline): LNHNV, YYDKDF (reference sequence). The CDR3 sequence: CATSISKTANTEAFF. The CDR3 DNA follows: TGTGCCACCAGCATAAGTAAGACGGCGAACACTGAAGCTTTCTTT.